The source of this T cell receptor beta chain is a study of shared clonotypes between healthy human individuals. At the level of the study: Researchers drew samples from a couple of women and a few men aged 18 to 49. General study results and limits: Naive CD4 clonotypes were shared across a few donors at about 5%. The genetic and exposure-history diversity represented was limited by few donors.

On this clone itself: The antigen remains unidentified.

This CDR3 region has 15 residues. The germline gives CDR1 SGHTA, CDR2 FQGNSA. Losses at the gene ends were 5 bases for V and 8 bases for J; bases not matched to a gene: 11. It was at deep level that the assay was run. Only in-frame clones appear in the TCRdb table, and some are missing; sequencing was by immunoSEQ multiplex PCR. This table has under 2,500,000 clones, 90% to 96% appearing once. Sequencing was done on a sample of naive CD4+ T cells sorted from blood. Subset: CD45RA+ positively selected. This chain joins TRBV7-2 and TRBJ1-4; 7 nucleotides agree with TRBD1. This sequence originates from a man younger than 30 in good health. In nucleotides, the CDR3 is TGTGCCAGCAGCCCATGGACAGGCAGTGGGGAAAAACTGTTTTTT. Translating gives CASSPWTGSGEKLFF.